This note documents a single T cell receptor beta chain sequence. What it binds is unknown. Bone marrow was sampled from every patient at the time of active disease. Trimming at V came to 1 base and at J to 4 bases, leaving 11 bases not matched to a gene. This CDR3 contains 18 residues. Per the germline V gene, CDR1 is SGHRS and CDR2 is YFSETQ. The data belong to a study of read filtering for tumor transcriptome and immune sequencing. The overall study: By R-ISS, stages I, II and III held approximately 8, 16 and 7 patients. Whole-transcriptome libraries were prepared after DNase treatment.

From 300 to 400 ng of RNA, a library with molecular barcoded alpha/delta and beta/gamma adaptors was made. TCRdb re-called the reads through MiXCR, storing one row per CDR3 protein. The sample lists over 7,500 distinct CDR3 sequences, approximately 15% seen once, with 20% to 25% in the top ten. Study-wide findings and caveats: Single-read clonotypes: around 81% of IR-seq clonotypes (about 3.5% of reads), roughly 73% of RNA-seq clonotypes (nearly 45% of reads).

The chain carries TRBV5-1 and TRBJ2-2; 9 bases align to TRBD2. Sequences were obtained from a population of CD138-negative cells sorted from bone marrow. The receptor was derived from a donor aged 40 or over with multiple myeloma. This CDR3 reads CASSLSQVSGSSTGELFF. As DNA, the CDR3 is TGCGCCAGCAGCTTGTCCCAGGTTAGCGGGAGTAGCACCGGGGAGCTGTTTTTT.